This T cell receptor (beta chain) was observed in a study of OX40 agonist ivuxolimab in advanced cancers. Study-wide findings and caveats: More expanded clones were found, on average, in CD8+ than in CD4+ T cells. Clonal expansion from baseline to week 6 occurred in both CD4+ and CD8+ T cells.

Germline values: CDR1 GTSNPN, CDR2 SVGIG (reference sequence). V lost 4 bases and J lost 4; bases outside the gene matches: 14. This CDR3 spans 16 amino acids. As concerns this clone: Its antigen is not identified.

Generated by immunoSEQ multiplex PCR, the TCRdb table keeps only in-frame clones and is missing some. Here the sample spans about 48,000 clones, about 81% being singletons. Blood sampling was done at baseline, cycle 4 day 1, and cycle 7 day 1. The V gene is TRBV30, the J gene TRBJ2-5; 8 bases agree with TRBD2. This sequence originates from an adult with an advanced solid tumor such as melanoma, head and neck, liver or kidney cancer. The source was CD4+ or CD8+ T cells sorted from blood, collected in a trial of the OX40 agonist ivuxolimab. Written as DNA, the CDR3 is TGTGCCTGGAACGCCATTGGGACTAGACGGGGAGAGACCCAGTACTTC. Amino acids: CAWNAIGTRRGETQYF.